This passage covers 26 T cell receptor beta chains from one sample sequenced in a study of blood T cell repertoires in COVID-19. Sequencing used immunoSEQ multiplex PCR; TCRdb keeps in-frame clones, though not all of them. Among about 160,000 clones listed, 85% to 90% were seen once. The sample taken for sequencing was peripheral blood. The source is a woman aged 70-85 years with COVID-19, enrolled during active disease.

This chain joins TRBV3-1 (or the pseudogene TRBV3-2) and TRBJ1-5, with TRBD1 identical over 10 bases. V was clipped by 1 base and J by 1 base; unmatched bases: 4. The CDR3 length is 17 residues. Germline CDR1 reads LGHDT; CDR2 reads YNNKEL (reference sequence). DNA for the CDR3: TGTGCCAGCAGCCAAGCTCCGGGACAGGGGAGCAATCAGCCCCAGCATTTT. Translation: CASSQAPGQGSNQPQHF.

The CDR3 region has the DNA TGTGCCAGCAGCCAAGGCTATAGCAATCAGCCCCAGCATTTT. It encodes CASSQGYSNQPQHF. The chain couples TRBV3-1 (or the pseudogene TRBV3-2) to TRBJ1-5, with D uncertain. CDR1 LGHDT and CDR2 YNNKEL come from the germline V gene (reference sequence). CDR3 length equals 14 residues. V lost 1 base and J 0 bases, leaving 4 bases between the germline ends.

In this sample, this clone turned up once. The J gene is TRBJ2-1, the V gene TRBV19; a possible D gene is TRBD1 (6 bases). The V gene lost 6 bases and the J gene lost 3 bases, with 21 bases spanning the gap. Germline CDR1 and CDR2: LNHDA and SQIVND (reference sequence). This CDR3 is built from 17 residues. Written as DNA, the CDR3 is TGTGCCAGTAGGAAGTACCGAGGGGGTAAGGTCTACAATGAGCAGTTCTTC. This codes for CASRKYRGGKVYNEQFF.

This chain joins TRBV28 and TRBJ2-7; 11 positions agree with TRBD2. This CDR3 comprises 15 residues. Germline CDR1 MDHEN, CDR2 SYDVKM. V shed 7 bases, J shed 1 base, and the junction held 6 bases outside the gene matches. This chain's CDR3 is CASTFTSGGSYEQYF. CDR3 DNA sequence: TGTGCCAGCACCTTTACTAGCGGGGGATCCTACGAGCAGTACTTC.

This rearrangement joins TRBV2 to TRBJ2-3, with 7 bases that match TRBD2. The CDR3 is made up of 14 amino acids. Germline V lookup: CDR1 SNHLY, CDR2 FYNNEI. V dropped 5 bases and J dropped 1; count of bases not matched to a gene: 3. The DNA for the CDR3 is TGTGCCAGCAGTCGGGGGGAAGGCACAGATACGCAGTATTTT. Residues: CASSRGEGTDTQYF.

The chain combines TRBV5-4 with TRBJ2-5; 9 positions match TRBD2. Germline CDR1 is SGHNT and CDR2 is YYREEE (reference sequence). The CDR3 contains 15 residues. The trim removed 2 bases at V and 5 bases at J, leaving 7 bases unmatched. CDR3 in amino acids: CASSFGGGALETQYF. The DNA of the CDR3 is TGTGCCAGCAGCTTCGGCGGGGGGGCCTTGGAGACCCAGTACTTC.

This clone was counted once. This chain uses TRBV6-6 with TRBJ1-2; 8 positions agree with TRBD1. This CDR3 is built from 15 residues. Per germline, CDR1 MNHNY and CDR2 SVGAGI (reference sequence). V shed 6 bases, J shed 1 base, and the junction held 7 bases outside the gene matches. CDR3 nucleotide sequence: TGTGCCAGCAGGAATCGGGACAGGTTTAACTATGGCTACACCTTC. Protein: CASRNRDRFNYGYTF.

V and J are TRBV5-1 and TRBJ1-1; a weak D match, TRBD1 (5 bases). V was pared by 2 bases and J by 3 bases, with 11 bases between. The V gene's germline CDR1 is SGHRS and CDR2 YFSETQ. The length of the CDR3 is 14 residues. CDR3 coding DNA: TGCGCCAGCAGCTTTCAGGGAGGGGACACTGAAGCTTTCTTT. Translation: CASSFQGGDTEAFF.

This chain links TRBV2 with TRBJ2-3; D is possibly TRBD1 (7 bases). From germline, CDR1 is SNHLY and CDR2 FYNNEI. There are 15 residues in the CDR3. V was cut by 4 bases and J by 5 bases, with 16 bases left in between. CDR3 DNA sequence: TGTGCCAGCAGTGCGCAGGGGGGCAATAAAGATACGCAGTATTTT. It is translated as CASSAQGGNKDTQYF.

The V call is TRBV3-1 (or the pseudogene TRBV3-2), the J call TRBJ2-7; D is uncertain. The CDR3 covers 12 residues. Germline lookup yields CDR1 LGHDT and CDR2 YNNKEL (reference sequence). V was cut by 3 bases and J by 5 bases, with 8 bases left in between. CDR3 DNA: TGTGCCAGCAGCCAGATGGCCGACGAGCAGTACTTC. The encoded protein is CASSQMADEQYF.

This sequence joins TRBV28 and TRBJ2-7; 8 nucleotides match TRBD1. The germline V gene has CDR1 MDHEN and CDR2 SYDVKM. CDR3 length: 14 amino acids. V was clipped by 6 bases and J by 4 bases; unmatched bases: 8. CDR3 in amino acids: CASSQGDRTYEQYF. In DNA, the CDR3 is TGTGCCAGCAGCCAGGGGGACAGGACTTACGAGCAGTACTTC. Variable domain in full (rest from reference TRBV28 and TRBJ2-7): DVKVTQSSRYLVKRTGEKVFLECVQDMDHENMFWYRQDPGLGLRLIYFSYDVKMKEKGDIPEGYSVSREKKERFSLILESASTNQTSMYLCASSQGDRTYEQYFGPGTRLTVT.

This chain links TRBV5-4 with TRBJ2-5; 8 bases are a match to TRBD2. The germline V gene encodes CDR1 SGHNT and CDR2 YYREEE (reference sequence). The CDR3 is made up of 16 amino acids. J lost 7 bases, V lost 4 bases, and 15 bases had no gene match. CDR3 in amino acids: CASSLGTLGREGTQYF. The CDR3 nucleotides read TGTGCCAGCAGCCTAGGAACCTTGGGACGGGAGGGGACCCAGTACTTC. The full variable domain, in which reference TRBV5-4 and TRBJ2-5 provide the parts outside the CDR3, is ETGVTQSPTHLIKTRGQQVTLRCSSQSGHNTVSWYQQALGQGPQFIFQYYREEENGRGNFPPRFSGLQFPNYSSELNVNALELDDSALYLCASSLGTLGREGTQYFGPGTRLLVL.

The V gene is TRBV5-4, the J gene TRBJ2-3; 9 nucleotides line up with TRBD1. Germline trimming cut 4 bases from V and 3 bases from J; bases unmatched to any gene: 6. This CDR3 has 15 residues. Per germline, CDR1 SGHNT and CDR2 YYREEE (reference sequence). The CDR3 DNA sequence: TGTGCCAGCAGCGAGCCGGGACAGGGAACAGATACGCAGTATTTT. Its translation: CASSEPGQGTDTQYF.

The V and J genes are TRBV19 and TRBJ1-1; possible D gene TRBD1, 6 bases. The CDR3 sequence is 15 residues long. CDR1 is LNHDA, CDR2 SQIVND, per germline (reference sequence). V dropped 5 bases and J dropped 6 bases, with 19 bases sitting between them. In nucleotides, the CDR3 is TGTGCCAGTAGTCTGAGGGACACTCGGATGGCTGAAGCTTTCTTT. It is translated as CASSLRDTRMAEAFF.

V and J are TRBV5-1 and TRBJ2-1; 10 bases map to TRBD2. Trimming removed 4 bases from V and 2 bases from J; junction bases left unmatched: 3. Germline CDR1 and CDR2: SGHRS and YFSETQ. This CDR3 contains 15 residues. The CDR3 sequence: CASSLLAGAYNEQFF. In nucleotides, the CDR3 is TGCGCCAGCAGCCTTCTAGCGGGGGCCTACAATGAGCAGTTCTTC. Together with reference TRBV5-1 and TRBJ2-1, the CDR3 gives the full variable domain: KAGVTQTPRYLIKTRGQQVTLSCSPISGHRSVSWYQQTPGQGLQFLFEYFSETQRNKGNFPGRFSGRQFSNSRSEMNVSTLELGDSALYLCASSLLAGAYNEQFFGPGTRLTVL.

The genes are TRBV9 and TRBJ1-2, with D perhaps matching TRBD1 (6 bases). The CDR3 contains 17 residues. With 0 bases removed from V and 0 bases from J, the gap between germline ends came to 15 bases. CDR1 SGDLS and CDR2 YYNGEE come from the germline V gene. The DNA for the CDR3 is TGTGCCAGCAGCGTAGTTGGGACATTGGATACTAACTATGGCTACACCTTC. Encoded protein: CASSVVGTLDTNYGYTF.

V usage is TRBV4-2 and J usage is TRBJ2-4, with 7 positions matching TRBD1. Germline V CDR1 and CDR2: LGHNA, YNFKEQ. CDR3 length: 15 residues. V shed 2 bases and J 9 bases; nucleotides not matched to a gene: 10. The CDR3 nucleotides read TGTGCCAGCAGCCAAACGGGACAGAAGGGCGGCATTCAGTACTTC. Protein product: CASSQTGQKGGIQYF.

This clone turned up a few times. This rearrangement joins TRBV5-4 to TRBJ1-2; 9 nucleotides agree with TRBD1. J was trimmed by 4 bases and V by 6 bases; bases with no gene match: 10. The germline V gene encodes CDR1 SGHNT and CDR2 YYREEE (reference sequence). The CDR3 extends over 15 amino acids. The CDR3 here is CASTNPDRGGYGYTF. CDR3 bases: TGTGCCAGCACCAATCCGGACAGGGGTGGCTATGGCTACACCTTC.

The rearrangement joins TRBV18 to TRBJ1-5, with 7 bases matching TRBD1. This CDR3 comprises 16 residues. The ends lost 8 bases at V and 2 bases at J; junction bases unmatched: 12. CDR1 and CDR2 from the germline V gene are KGHSH and LQKENI. The DNA for the CDR3 is TGTGCCAGCCCCCCCGGGCTACAGGGGTGCAATCAGCCCCAGCATTTT. It specifies CASPPGLQGCNQPQHF. Drawing the rest from reference TRBV18 and TRBJ1-5, the complete variable domain is NAGVMQNPRHLVRRRGQEARLRCSPMKGHSHVYWYRQLPEEGLKFMVYLQKENIIDESGMPKERFSAEFPKEGPSILRIQQVVRGDSAAYFCASPPGLQGCNQPQHFGDGTRLSIL.

V usage is TRBV9 and J usage is TRBJ1-2; 9 positions match TRBD1. Germline assignment: CDR1 SGDLS and CDR2 YYNGEE. The length of the CDR3 is 16 residues. V shed 0 bases and J 2 bases; nucleotides not matched to a gene: 5. The CDR3 nucleotides read TGTGCCAGCAGCGTAGGGTCGGGACAGGGAAACTATGGCTACACCTTC. It is translated as CASSVGSGQGNYGYTF.

The DNA of the CDR3 is TGCGCCAGCAGCTTGAATCCAGGGGCCTACGAGCAGTACTTC. This encodes CASSLNPGAYEQYF. The chain employs TRBV5-1 and TRBJ2-7, with D maybe TRBD1 (6 bases). Trimming pared 1 base from V and 2 bases from J, leaving 10 bases between. Per germline, CDR1 SGHRS and CDR2 YFSETQ. The CDR3 is 14 residues long.

The chain couples TRBV20-1 to TRBJ2-5; 8 positions agree with TRBD1. Germline trimming cut 5 bases from V and 9 bases from J; bases unmatched to any gene: 2. This CDR3 region has 10 residues. Looked up from germline, CDR1 is DFQATT and CDR2 is SNEGSKA (reference sequence). DNA of the CDR3: TGCAGTGCTGGGACAGGAGCCCAGTACTTC. It codes for CSAGTGAQYF.

V and J are TRBV28 and TRBJ2-1, with D possibly being TRBD1 (6 bases). The CDR3 contains 15 residues. With 2 bases removed from V and 5 bases from J, the gap between germline ends came to 13 bases. Germline CDR1 MDHEN, CDR2 SYDVKM. Written as DNA, the CDR3 is TGTGCCAGCAGTTTAATTGAGGACAGCAACAATGAGCAGTTCTTC. As protein: CASSLIEDSNNEQFF. Full variable domain (remainder filled in from reference TRBV28 and TRBJ2-1): DVKVTQSSRYLVKRTGEKVFLECVQDMDHENMFWYRQDPGLGLRLIYFSYDVKMKEKGDIPEGYSVSREKKERFSLILESASTNQTSMYLCASSLIEDSNNEQFFGPGTRLTVL.

V gene TRBV5-1 combines with J gene TRBJ1-4; 9 positions agree with TRBD1. J gave up 5 bases and V 0 bases, and 5 bases lay outside the gene matches. Looked up from germline, CDR1 is SGHRS and CDR2 is YFSETQ. CDR3 length: 16 residues. CDR3 bases: TGCGCCAGCAGCTTGGGTCCGGGACAGGGCAATGAAAAACTGTTTTTT. Its protein is CASSLGPGQGNEKLFF.

V usage is TRBV5-6 and J usage is TRBJ1-4; possibly TRBD1 for D (6 bases). CDR1 is SGHDT and CDR2 is YYEEEE in the germline V gene. There are 15 residues in the CDR3. V shed 3 bases and J shed 7 bases, with 16 bases lying between them. The CDR3 DNA is TGTGCCAGCAGCTCCTCCTGGACAGTCATTGAAAAACTGTTTTTT. It specifies CASSSSWTVIEKLFF.

The genes are TRBV28 and TRBJ2-7; TRBD2 might be the D (5 bases). The CDR3 loop spans 16 amino acids. Trimming stripped 2 bases from V and 0 bases from J, with 14 bases between. Per the germline V gene, CDR1 is MDHEN and CDR2 is SYDVKM. The CDR3 protein is CASSLGVTSFSYEQYF. Written as DNA, the CDR3 is TGTGCCAGCAGTTTAGGTGTCACTAGTTTCTCCTACGAGCAGTACTTC.